This TCR beta chain was profiled in a study of Ad26.COV2.S vaccination and SARS-CoV-2 variants. Treatment described: about 20 received Ad26.COV2.S at low or high dose, single or two shots; about 5 received placebo; per-sample allocation not given. Sampling was performed 63 days after the first vaccine or placebo injection. This CDR3 comprises 12 residues. CDR1 MDHEN and CDR2 SYDVKM come from the germline V gene. Trimming stripped 7 bases from V and 3 bases from J, with 7 bases between. The assay was immunoSEQ multiplex PCR, and TCRdb's table has in-frame clones only and misses some. In the table there are about 330,000 clones, about 90% of which are singletons.

The receptor was isolated from a person aged 18-65 years who received the Ad26.COV2.S COVID-19 vaccine or a placebo. The rearrangement uses TRBV28 and TRBJ1-5; the D is unclear. The starting material was peripheral blood, obtained in a trial of Ad26.COV2.S vaccine versus placebo. The CDR3 DNA reads TGTGCCAGCAAAGTGAACAATCAGCCCCAGCATTTT. Its translation: CASKVNNQPQHF.